This T cell receptor (beta chain) emerged from a study of molecular identifiers for immune sequencing clone quantification. Study information: Five aliquots were made in replicates from the RNA of about 20,000 or 100,000 naive CD8 cells, and four were sequenced. Study results and limitations: Spiked Jurkat TCR RNA from one cell was reportedly detectable among some 930,000 naive cells.

Germline V CDR1 and CDR2: KGHDR, SFDVKD. The V end lost 7 bases, the J end lost 6 bases, and 20 bases lay between the germline ends. The CDR3 sequence is 16 residues long. This clonotype was counted a few times. The antigen remains unidentified. Library preparation followed earlier protocols using designated TCR primers. MiXCR, applied by TCRdb to the PCR reads, yields one record per CDR3 protein. The sample lists around 460,000 distinct CDR3 sequences; around 23% were seen once. The authors sorted naive CD8 T cells as CD8+CD4-CCR7+CD45RA+. Source material: naive CD8+ T cells from blood, with Jurkat cell RNA spiked in. Subset indicated: FACS-sorted CD8+CD4-CCR7+CD45RA+ naive T cells. This rearrangement joins TRBV24-1 to TRBJ2-2, with D perhaps TRBD1 (7 bases). This TCR derives from a human donor in good health. Some libraries in this study had Jurkat cell RNA spiked in. The CDR3 DNA follows: TGTGCCACCAGGGGGGGACAGCGAGCCTCCGCCGGGGAGCTGTTTTTT. Translated: CATRGGQRASAGELFF.